The next 9 T cell receptor beta chains were all read from a single sample in a study of blood T cell repertoires in COVID-19. TCRdb keeps only in-frame clones here, not all; method: immunoSEQ multiplex PCR. The sample includes hundreds of thousands of clones, around 90% seen only once; the top ten take about 6%. Sequenced sample: PBMCs or T cells enriched from blood (not recorded which). The receptors here all came from a woman in her 30s with acute COVID-19.

This clone is a singleton in its sample. The genes are TRBV5-1 and TRBJ2-1; D call uncertain. The CDR3 sequence is 14 residues long. V was pared by 0 bases and J by 4 bases, with 8 bases between. The germline CDR1 and CDR2 sequences are SGHRS and YFSETQ. This CDR3 is CASSLESLYNEQFF. CDR3 DNA: TGCGCCAGCAGCTTGGAGAGTTTATACAATGAGCAGTTCTTC.

This clone showed up just once. CDR3 DNA: TGTGCCAGCAGTGAATATATTCAGAGGTCAGATACGCAGTATTTT. Protein sequence: CASSEYIQRSDTQYF. The rearrangement uses TRBV25-1 and TRBJ2-3; unclear D gene. Trimming took 0 bases from V and 4 from J, leaving 11 bases between them. CDR3 length: 15 residues. The germline V gene has CDR1 MGHDK and CDR2 SYGVNS.

The gene calls are TRBV27 and TRBJ1-4, with D hard to call. In germline, CDR1 is MNHEY, CDR2 SMNVEV (reference sequence). V was clipped by 8 bases and J by 8 bases, with 15 bases between them. CDR3 length equals 13 residues. CDR3 DNA: TGTGCCAGCGCCCCACTCGATCGGGAAAAACTGTTTTTT. Its protein product is CASAPLDREKLFF.

The chain links TRBV7-9 to TRBJ2-1; TRBD2 matches at 10 bases. Germline CDR1 reads SEHNR; CDR2 reads FQNEAQ (reference sequence). CDR3 size: 18 residues. The J segment lost 0 bases and the V segment lost 5 bases, leaving 10 bases of the junction unmatched. The CDR3 loop is CASSRGAGGISSYNEQFF. Here the CDR3 DNA reads TGTGCCAGCAGCCGAGGAGCGGGAGGGATCAGCTCCTACAATGAGCAGTTCTTC.

This sequence joins TRBV28 and TRBJ2-5; 15 bases agree with TRBD2. The junction had 3 bases not matched to a gene; V was cut back by 6 bases and J by 4 bases. This CDR3 comprises 15 residues. Germline values: CDR1 MDHEN, CDR2 SYDVKM. Here the CDR3 reads CASSRTSGGGETQYF. The CDR3 bases are TGTGCCAGCAGCCGGACTAGCGGGGGGGGAGAGACCCAGTACTTC. Supplemented by reference TRBV28 and TRBJ2-5, the full variable domain reads DVKVTQSSRYLVKRTGEKVFLECVQDMDHENMFWYRQDPGLGLRLIYFSYDVKMKEKGDIPEGYSVSREKKERFSLILESASTNQTSMYLCASSRTSGGGETQYFGPGTRLLVL.

The table lists this clone with a few counts. The chain combines TRBV10-3 with TRBJ1-3; D call uncertain. CDR3 size: 15 residues. The germline V gene encodes CDR1 ENHRY and CDR2 SYGVKD. V gave up 0 bases and J gave up 2 bases, with 8 bases separating them. This chain's CDR3 is CAISESRSPGNTIYF. In DNA form, the CDR3 reads TGTGCCATCAGTGAGTCACGGTCCCCTGGAAACACCATATATTTT.

J is TRBJ1-2 and V is TRBV18; D ambiguous. CDR3 length: 14 residues. Germline V gives CDR1 KGHSH, CDR2 LQKENI. Trimming removed 3 bases from V and 6 bases from J, with 14 bases in between. The DNA for the CDR3 is TGTGCCAGCTCACCCAGTGGAGGGTCCCATGGCTACACCTTC. Protein: CASSPSGGSHGYTF.

The chain links TRBV7-9 to TRBJ1-3; TRBD1 aligns across 10 bases. This CDR3 comprises 17 residues. V dropped 3 bases and J dropped 8; count of bases not matched to a gene: 13. Germline V gene sequence: CDR1 SEHNR, CDR2 FQNEAQ (reference sequence). The CDR3 DNA follows: TGTGCCAGCAGCTTGACCGGGACAGGGGCCGGGGAGGACACCATATATTTT. Residues: CASSLTGTGAGEDTIYF. The entire variable domain, with the rest obtained from reference TRBV7-9 and TRBJ1-3, is as follows: DTGVSQNPRHKITKRGQNVTFRCDPISEHNRLYWYRQTLGQGPEFLTYFQNEAQLEKSRLLSDRFSAERPKGSFSTLEIQRTEQGDSAMYLCASSLTGTGAGEDTIYFGEGSWLTVV.

The J gene is TRBJ1-4, the V gene TRBV2; 7 bases line up with TRBD1. This CDR3 has 15 residues. V trimming: 3 bases; J trimming: 5 bases; junction bases outside the gene matches: 6. From germline, CDR1 is SNHLY and CDR2 FYNNEI. CDR3 nucleotides: TGTGCCAGCAGTGAGTGGAACAGGGGAAATGAAAAACTGTTTTTT. Protein sequence: CASSEWNRGNEKLFF. The complete variable domain, with remaining parts taken from reference TRBV2 and TRBJ1-4, reads EPEVTQTPSHQVTQMGQEVILRCVPISNHLYFYWYRQILGQKVEFLVSFYNNEISEKSEIFDDQFSVERPDGSNFTLKIRSTKLEDSAMYFCASSEWNRGNEKLFFGSGTQLSVL.